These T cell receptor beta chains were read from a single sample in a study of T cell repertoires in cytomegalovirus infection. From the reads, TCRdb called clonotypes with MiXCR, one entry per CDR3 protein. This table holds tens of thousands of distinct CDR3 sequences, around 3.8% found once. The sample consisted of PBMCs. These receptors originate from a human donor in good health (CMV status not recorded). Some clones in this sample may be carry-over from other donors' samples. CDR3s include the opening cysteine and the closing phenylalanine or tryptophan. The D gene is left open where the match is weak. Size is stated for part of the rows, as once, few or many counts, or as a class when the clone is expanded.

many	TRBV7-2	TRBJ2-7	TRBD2	CASSYSGSPYEQYF	TGTGCCAGCAGCTACAGCGGGAGCCCCTACGAGCAGTACTTC
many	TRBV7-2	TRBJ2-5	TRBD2	CASSWKLAGGILQETQYF	TGTGCCAGCAGCTGGAAACTAGCGGGGGGGATACTCCAAGAGACCCAGTACTTC
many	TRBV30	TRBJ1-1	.	CAWSVGSRGTEAFF	TGTGCCTGGAGTGTAGGGTCCAGGGGCACTGAAGCTTTCTTT
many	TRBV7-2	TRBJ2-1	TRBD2	CASSSRLAGSNEQFF	TGTGCCAGCAGCTCCAGGCTAGCGGGGAGCAATGAGCAGTTCTTC
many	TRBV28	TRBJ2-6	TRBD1	CASAGTGGFGANVLTF	TGTGCCAGCGCCGGGACAGGGGGCTTTGGGGCCAACGTCCTGACTTTC
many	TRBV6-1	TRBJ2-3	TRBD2	CASSELAGDTDTQYF	TGTGCCAGCAGTGAACTAGCGGGAGACACAGATACGCAGTATTTT
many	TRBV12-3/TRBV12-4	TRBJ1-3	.	CASSPLYPGNTIYF	TGTGCCAGCAGCCCCCTCTATCCCGGAAACACCATATATTTT
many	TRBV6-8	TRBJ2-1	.	CASSSGGVTNEQFF	TGTGCCAGCAGCTCAGGCGGGGTTACCAATGAGCAGTTCTTC
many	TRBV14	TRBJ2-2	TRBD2	CASSQFRGLGIGELFF	TGTGCCAGCAGCCAATTTCGGGGACTAGGGATCGGGGAGCTGTTTTTT
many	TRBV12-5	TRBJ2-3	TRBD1	CASKTGGLADTQYF	TGTGCTAGTAAAACAGGGGGCCTGGCAGATACGCAGTATTTT
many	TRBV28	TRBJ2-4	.	CASSLPRYIQYF	TGTGCCAGCAGTTTGCCTAGGTACATTCAGTACTTC
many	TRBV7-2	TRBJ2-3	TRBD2	CASSFPPGGGADTQYF	TGTGCCAGCAGCTTCCCCCCGGGAGGAGGGGCAGATACGCAGTATTTT
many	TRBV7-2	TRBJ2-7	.	CASSLEETIYEQYF	TGTGCCAGCAGCTTAGAGGAGACAATCTACGAGCAGTACTTC
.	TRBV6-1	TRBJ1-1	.	CASSYHPRGGAFF	TGTGCCAGCAGTTATCACCCACGGGGGGGGGCTTTCTTT
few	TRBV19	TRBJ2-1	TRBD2	CATGTSGRYNEQFF	TGTGCCACCGGGACTAGCGGGAGGTACAATGAGCAGTTCTTC
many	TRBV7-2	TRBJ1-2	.	CASSFQGLANYGYTF	TGTGCCAGCAGCTTTCAGGGTTTGGCTAACTATGGCTACACCTTC
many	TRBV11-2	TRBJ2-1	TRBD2	CASSLSREAPQFF	TGTGCCAGCAGCTTATCGCGGGAGGCTCCTCAGTTCTTC
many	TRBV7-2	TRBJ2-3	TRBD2	CASSPSGQSTDTQYF	TGTGCCAGCAGCCCTAGCGGGCAAAGCACAGATACGCAGTATTTT
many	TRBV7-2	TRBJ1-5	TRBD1	CASSPRQGGSNQPQHF	TGTGCCAGCAGCCCCCGACAGGGTGGGAGCAATCAGCCCCAGCATTTT
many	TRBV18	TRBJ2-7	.	CASSPGAQEQYF	TGTGCCAGCTCACCAGGGGCACAGGAGCAGTACTTC
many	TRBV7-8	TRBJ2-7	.	CASSLRGQFYEQYF	TGTGCCAGCAGCCTCCGTGGACAATTCTACGAGCAGTACTTC
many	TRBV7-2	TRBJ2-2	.	CASSLDMAGELFF	TGTGCCAGCAGCTTAGACATGGCCGGGGAGCTGTTTTTT
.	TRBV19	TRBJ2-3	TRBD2	CASSPGLAGKYF	TGTGCCAGTAGTCCCGGACTAGCCGGGAAGTATTTT
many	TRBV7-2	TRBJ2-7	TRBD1	CASSVRQGYEQYF	TGTGCCAGCAGCGTGCGACAGGGCTACGAGCAGTACTTC
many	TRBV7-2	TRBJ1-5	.	CASSPGDRGRRNQPQHF	TGTGCCAGCAGCCCGGGGGATCGGGGCCGGCGAAATCAGCCCCAGCATTTT
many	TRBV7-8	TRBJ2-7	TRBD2	CASSLLTSGGPYEQYF	TGTGCCAGCAGCTTACTCACTAGCGGGGGGCCCTACGAGCAGTACTTC
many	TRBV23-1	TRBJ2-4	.	CASSLVPRGQYF	TGCGCCAGCAGTCTAGTTCCCCGGGGTCAGTACTTC
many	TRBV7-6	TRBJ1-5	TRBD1	CASSPTGDRQPQHF	TGTGCCAGCAGCCCGACAGGGGATCGTCAGCCCCAGCATTTT
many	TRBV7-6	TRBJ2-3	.	CASSPRERTDTQYF	TGTGCCAGCAGCCCTAGGGAACGGACAGATACGCAGTATTTT
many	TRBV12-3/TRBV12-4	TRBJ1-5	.	CASSFFGSGQPQHF	TGTGCCAGCAGTTTTTTTGGTTCCGGCCAGCCCCAGCATTTT
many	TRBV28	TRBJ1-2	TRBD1	CASNPTGSYGYTF	TGTGCCAGCAACCCGACAGGGAGCTATGGCTACACCTTC
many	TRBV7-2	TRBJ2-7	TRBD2	CASSLADSGVYEQYF	TGTGCCAGCAGCTTAGCGGATAGCGGGGTCTACGAGCAGTACTTC
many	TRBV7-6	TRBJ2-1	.	CASSTPTGGVYNEQFF	TGTGCCAGCAGCACACCTACCGGGGGTGTCTACAATGAGCAGTTCTTC
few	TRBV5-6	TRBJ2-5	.	CASIRRGSWQETQYF	TGTGCCAGCATCAGGAGGGGTAGTTGGCAAGAGACCCAGTACTTC
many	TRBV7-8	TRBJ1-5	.	CASSLEGWFDQPQHF	TGTGCCAGCAGCTTAGAGGGTTGGTTCGATCAGCCCCAGCATTTT
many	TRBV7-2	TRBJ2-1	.	CASSLRYNEQFF	TGTGCCAGCAGCCTCCGGTACAATGAGCAGTTCTTC
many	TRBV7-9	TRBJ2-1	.	CASSLQLEQFF	TGTGCCAGCAGCTTACAGCTTGAGCAGTTCTTC
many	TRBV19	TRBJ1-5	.	CAVGGQPQHF	TGTGCCGTGGGGGGTCAGCCCCAGCATTTT
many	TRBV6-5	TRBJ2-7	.	CASSSPTISYEQYF	TGTGCCAGCAGTTCCCCGACTATCTCCTACGAGCAGTACTTC
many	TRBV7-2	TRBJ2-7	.	CASSERFRAPGHEQYF	TGTGCCAGCAGCGAGAGATTCCGGGCCCCAGGGCACGAGCAGTACTTC
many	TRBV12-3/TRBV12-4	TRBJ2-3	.	CASSLGGWADTQYF	TGTGCCAGCAGTCTTGGGGGGTGGGCAGATACGCAGTATTTT
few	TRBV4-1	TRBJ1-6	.	CASSQEPDASPLHF	TGCGCCAGCAGCCAAGAACCCGACGCTTCACCCCTCCACTTT
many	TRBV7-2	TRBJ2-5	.	CASSLRGWGGPTQETQYF	TGTGCCAGCAGCTTAAGGGGGTGGGGGGGCCCGACCCAAGAGACCCAGTACTTC
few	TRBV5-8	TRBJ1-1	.	CASSYQLEAFF	TGTGCCAGCAGCTACCAGCTTGAAGCTTTCTTT
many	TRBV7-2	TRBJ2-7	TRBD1	CASSFRQGGGEQYF	TGTGCCAGCAGCTTTAGACAGGGGGGGGGTGAGCAGTACTTC
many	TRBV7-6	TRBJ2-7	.	CASSFSRDGEQYF	TGTGCCAGCAGCTTCTCGCGGGACGGCGAGCAGTACTTC
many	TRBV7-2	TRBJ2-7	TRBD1	CASSSTGTEIYEQYF	TGTGCCAGCAGCTCCACGGGGACAGAGATCTACGAGCAGTACTTC
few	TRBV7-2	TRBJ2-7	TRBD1	CASSLLPWTGDDEQYF	TGTGCCAGCAGCTTACTTCCGTGGACAGGGGATGACGAGCAGTACTTC
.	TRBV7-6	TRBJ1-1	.	CASSPWIPDTEAFF	TGTGCCAGCAGCCCTTGGATTCCGGACACTGAAGCTTTCTTT
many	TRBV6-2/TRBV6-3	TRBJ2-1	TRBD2	CASSYPGLAGGEQFF	TGTGCCAGCAGTTACCCGGGACTAGCGGGAGGTGAGCAGTTCTTC
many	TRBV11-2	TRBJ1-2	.	CASSQNSYGYTF	TGTGCCAGCAGCCAGAACAGCTATGGCTACACCTTC
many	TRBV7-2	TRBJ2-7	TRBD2	CASSHTSGGAGEQYF	TGTGCCAGCAGCCATACTAGCGGGGGGGCAGGAGAGCAGTACTTC